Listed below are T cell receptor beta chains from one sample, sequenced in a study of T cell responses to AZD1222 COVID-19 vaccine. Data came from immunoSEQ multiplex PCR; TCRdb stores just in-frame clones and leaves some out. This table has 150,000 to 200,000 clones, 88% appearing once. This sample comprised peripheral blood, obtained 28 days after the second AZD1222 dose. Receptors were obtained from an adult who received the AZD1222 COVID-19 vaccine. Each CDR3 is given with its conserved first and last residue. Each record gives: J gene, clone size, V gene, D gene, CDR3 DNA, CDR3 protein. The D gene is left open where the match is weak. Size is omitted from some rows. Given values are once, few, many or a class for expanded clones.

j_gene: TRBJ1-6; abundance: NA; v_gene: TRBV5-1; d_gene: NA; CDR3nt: TGCGCCAGCAGCTTGGCTCGACAGACCCCGAGCTCCTATAATTCACCCCTCCACTTT; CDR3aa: CASSLARQTPSSYNSPLHF
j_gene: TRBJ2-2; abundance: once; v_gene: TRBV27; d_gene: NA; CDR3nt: TGTGCCAGCAGTTTACTCCAGAGACCGAACACCGGGGAGCTGTTTTTT; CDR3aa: CASSLLQRPNTGELFF
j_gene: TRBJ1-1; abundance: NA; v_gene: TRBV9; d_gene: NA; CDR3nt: TGTGCCAGCAGCGTAGACCCTGTGGGGGGGAACACTGAAGCTTTCTTT; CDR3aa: CASSVDPVGGNTEAFF
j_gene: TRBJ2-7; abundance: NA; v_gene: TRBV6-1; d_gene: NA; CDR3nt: TGTGCCAGCAGTGCCGCCCGCCCTCCCTACGAGCAGTACTTC; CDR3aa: CASSAARPPYEQYF
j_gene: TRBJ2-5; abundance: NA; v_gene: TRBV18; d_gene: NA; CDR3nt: TGTGCCAGCTCACCACCAATTGGAGAGACCCAGTACTTC; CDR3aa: CASSPPIGETQYF
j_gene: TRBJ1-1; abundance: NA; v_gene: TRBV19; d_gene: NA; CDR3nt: TGTGCCAGTAGTACACGGGACCTTGGAGCTTTCTTT; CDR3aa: CASSTRDLGAFF
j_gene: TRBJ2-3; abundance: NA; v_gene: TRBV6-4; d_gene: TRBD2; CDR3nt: TGTGCCAGCAGCTGGACTAGCGGGAGTCCCACAGATACGCAGTATTTT; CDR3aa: CASSWTSGSPTDTQYF
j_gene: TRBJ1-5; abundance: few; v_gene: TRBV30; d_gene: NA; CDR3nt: TGTGCCTGGGGTCGGGCAGGGGGCAATCAGCCCCAGCATTTT; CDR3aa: CAWGRAGGNQPQHF
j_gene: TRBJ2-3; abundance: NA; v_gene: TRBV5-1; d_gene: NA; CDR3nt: TGCGCCAGCAGCCTCGGGAGAGCTTCAGATACGCAGTATTTT; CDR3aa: CASSLGRASDTQYF
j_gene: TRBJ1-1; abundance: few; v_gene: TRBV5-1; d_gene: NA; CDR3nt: TGCGCCAGCAGCGGGAACACTGAAGCTTTCTTT; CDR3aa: CASSGNTEAFF
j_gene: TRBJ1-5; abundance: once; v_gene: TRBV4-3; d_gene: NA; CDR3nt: TGCGCCAGCAGCCAAGAAGGTGACAATCAGCCCCAGCATTTT; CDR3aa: CASSQEGDNQPQHF
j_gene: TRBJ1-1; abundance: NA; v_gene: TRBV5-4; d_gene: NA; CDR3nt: TGTGCCAGCAGGGAAGGGATTAGGATGGGAGACACTGAAGCTTTCTTT; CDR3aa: CASREGIRMGDTEAFF
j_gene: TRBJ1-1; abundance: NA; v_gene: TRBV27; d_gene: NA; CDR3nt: TGTGCCAGCAGGGGCGGTGGGGGCACTGAAGCTTTCTTT; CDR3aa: CASRGGGGTEAFF
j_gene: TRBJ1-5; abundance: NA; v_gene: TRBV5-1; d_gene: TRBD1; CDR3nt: TGCGCCAGCAGCCCTTGGACAGGGACGAATCAGCCCCAGCATTTT; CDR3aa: CASSPWTGTNQPQHF
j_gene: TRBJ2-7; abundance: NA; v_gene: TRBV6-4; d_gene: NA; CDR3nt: TGTGCCAGCAGTGTAACGGGCGGATCCGAGCAGTACTTC; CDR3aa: CASSVTGGSEQYF
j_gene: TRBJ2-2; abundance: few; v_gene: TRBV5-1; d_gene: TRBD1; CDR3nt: TGCGCCAGCAGCCCGACAGGGGACACCGGGGAGCTGTTTTTT; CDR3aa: CASSPTGDTGELFF
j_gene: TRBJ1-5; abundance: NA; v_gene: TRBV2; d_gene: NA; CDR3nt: TGTGCCAGCAGTCAATCTACTATGGGGATAGGCAATCAGCCCCAGCATTTT; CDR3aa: CASSQSTMGIGNQPQHF
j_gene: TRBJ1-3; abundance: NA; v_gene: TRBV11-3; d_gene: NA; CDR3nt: TGTGCCAGCAGCTTAGGGGTTGGAAACACCATATATTTT; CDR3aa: CASSLGVGNTIYF
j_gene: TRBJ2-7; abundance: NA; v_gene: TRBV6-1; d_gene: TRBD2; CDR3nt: TGTGCCAGCAGTGCCTCTAGCGGGGGCCTACGGGCCTACGAGCAGTACTTC; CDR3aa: CASSASSGGLRAYEQYF
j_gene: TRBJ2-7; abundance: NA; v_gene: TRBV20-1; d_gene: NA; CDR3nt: TGCAGTGCCCCCAACCGGGGGGAGCAGTACTTC; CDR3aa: CSAPNRGEQYF
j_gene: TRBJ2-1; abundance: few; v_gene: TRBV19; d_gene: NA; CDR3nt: TGTGCCAGTAAACCCCCACAGGGAGGGTACAATGAGCAGTTCTTC; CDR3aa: CASKPPQGGYNEQFF
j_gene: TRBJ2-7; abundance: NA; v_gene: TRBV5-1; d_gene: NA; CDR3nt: TGCGCCAGCAGCTTGGAGAGCGGGTTTTACGAGCAGTACTTC; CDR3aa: CASSLESGFYEQYF